These T cell receptor beta chains were read from a single sample in a study of cytomegalovirus exposure and HLA in healthy donors. Clones were read by immunoSEQ multiplex PCR, and TCRdb kept only the in-frame ones, dropping some. The repertoire holds 200,000 to 250,000 clones, 60% to 80% seen once, with 1.8% in the top ten. Sequenced input: PBMCs. The origin of the receptors is a woman aged 30 to 39 in good health and CMV-seronegative. Each CDR3 is given without its conserved first and last residue. Size is omitted from some rows. Given values are once, few, many or a class for expanded clones.

V gene: TRBV19
clone size: .
J gene: TRBJ1-1
CDR3 protein: ARRRAGGLNTEAF

V gene: TRBV19
clone size: .
J gene: TRBJ1-1
CDR3 protein: ASSSRQPNTEAF

V gene: TRBV4-1
clone size: .
J gene: TRBJ2-5
CDR3 protein: ASSEPEGGALQETQY

V gene: TRBV10-3
clone size: .
J gene: TRBJ1-2
CDR3 protein: AISVSTASGVNYGYT

V gene: TRBV29-1
clone size: .
J gene: TRBJ2-5
CDR3 protein: SVEGGGALGQETQY

V gene: TRBV11-2
clone size: .
J gene: TRBJ2-1
CDR3 protein: ASSLGLPLYNEQF

V gene: TRBV11-3
clone size: .
J gene: TRBJ1-1
CDR3 protein: ASSLPGRGTEAF

V gene: TRBV6-6
clone size: .
J gene: TRBJ1-6
CDR3 protein: ASSDRWRSSPLL

V gene: TRBV28
clone size: .
J gene: TRBJ1-2
CDR3 protein: ASSSNSYGYT

V gene: TRBV10-3
clone size: few
J gene: TRBJ2-7
CDR3 protein: AISSGGDRGWYEQY

V gene: TRBV19
clone size: .
J gene: TRBJ2-7
CDR3 protein: ASSYRGNSYEQY

V gene: TRBV19
clone size: .
J gene: TRBJ1-2
CDR3 protein: ASSIGMGDSLNYGYT

V gene: TRBV11-1
clone size: .
J gene: TRBJ1-2
CDR3 protein: ASSLGPGEFYGYT

V gene: TRBV18
clone size: .
J gene: TRBJ2-5
CDR3 protein: ASSPETLQETQY

V gene: TRBV2
clone size: .
J gene: TRBJ2-5
CDR3 protein: ASTTSGGETQY

V gene: TRBV2
clone size: .
J gene: TRBJ2-7
CDR3 protein: ASSGTSPAQY

V gene: TRBV27
clone size: .
J gene: TRBJ1-4
CDR3 protein: ASSLQGAKGEKLF

V gene: TRBV5-1
clone size: .
J gene: TRBJ2-7
CDR3 protein: ASSPLAGVGEQY

V gene: TRBV29-1
clone size: .
J gene: TRBJ2-1
CDR3 protein: SVLGTSGYNEQF

V gene: TRBV28
clone size: .
J gene: TRBJ2-7
CDR3 protein: ASSFSRWVLAERYEQY

V gene: TRBV30
clone size: once
J gene: TRBJ2-3
CDR3 protein: AAASVSTDTQY

V gene: TRBV30
clone size: .
J gene: TRBJ2-3
CDR3 protein: ACGGRGTDTQY

V gene: TRBV11-2
clone size: .
J gene: TRBJ1-2
CDR3 protein: ASSLVSWGVGYT

V gene: TRBV7-8
clone size: .
J gene: TRBJ2-1
CDR3 protein: ASSLAPAGAYNEQF

V gene: TRBV5-8
clone size: .
J gene: TRBJ2-3
CDR3 protein: ASSAGLAGGVGTDTQY

V gene: TRBV27
clone size: .
J gene: TRBJ1-6
CDR3 protein: ASSYSTGTPLH

V gene: TRBV25-1
clone size: .
J gene: TRBJ2-3
CDR3 protein: ASTRGGDTQY

V gene: TRBV14
clone size: .
J gene: TRBJ1-6
CDR3 protein: ASSQGVAFNSPLH

V gene: TRBV19
clone size: .
J gene: TRBJ2-2
CDR3 protein: ASSIFGLAGELF

V gene: TRBV30
clone size: .
J gene: TRBJ1-2
CDR3 protein: AWSGDGNYGYT

V gene: TRBV27
clone size: .
J gene: TRBJ2-1
CDR3 protein: ASSPLEETYNEQF

V gene: TRBV6-1
clone size: once
J gene: TRBJ2-3
CDR3 protein: ASSEWGKTDTQY

V gene: TRBV7-2
clone size: .
J gene: TRBJ2-3
CDR3 protein: ASSSTGTSGGFTDTQY

V gene: TRBV6-1
clone size: .
J gene: TRBJ2-2
CDR3 protein: ASSLAGGYTGELF

V gene: TRBV6-6
clone size: .
J gene: TRBJ2-5
CDR3 protein: ASSYGGEETQY

V gene: TRBV30
clone size: .
J gene: TRBJ1-6
CDR3 protein: AWSKEGGNSPLH

V gene: TRBV21-1
clone size: few
J gene: TRBJ2-3
CDR3 protein: ASSKGDRLLRDTQY

V gene: TRBV4-2
clone size: .
J gene: TRBJ2-1
CDR3 protein: ASSQVPGGSYNEQF

V gene: TRBV7-8
clone size: .
J gene: TRBJ2-5
CDR3 protein: ASSLSGGETQY

V gene: TRBV19
clone size: .
J gene: TRBJ1-6
CDR3 protein: ASSIQGASSSPLH

V gene: TRBV13
clone size: .
J gene: TRBJ2-4
CDR3 protein: ASSGRNGQGAAKNIQY

V gene: TRBV19
clone size: .
J gene: TRBJ2-5
CDR3 protein: ASSIGLAGVGIETQY

V gene: TRBV21-1
clone size: .
J gene: TRBJ1-2
CDR3 protein: ASSKRGLFGYT

V gene: TRBV18
clone size: .
J gene: TRBJ1-2
CDR3 protein: ASSPRGGDGYT

V gene: TRBV30
clone size: .
J gene: TRBJ1-1
CDR3 protein: ASGNQGTEAF

V gene: TRBV15
clone size: .
J gene: TRBJ2-5
CDR3 protein: ATSRDRAASRETQY

V gene: TRBV5-1
clone size: .
J gene: TRBJ1-2
CDR3 protein: ASSFQGNYGYT

V gene: TRBV9
clone size: .
J gene: TRBJ2-3
CDR3 protein: ASSDQGIGTDTQY